The 12 T cell receptor beta chains below were found in one sample sequenced in a study of cytomegalovirus exposure and HLA in healthy donors. Method: immunoSEQ multiplex PCR; TCRdb's copy keeps in-frame clones and lacks some. The table has under 250,000 clones, about 90% seen once; the top ten hold 12%. Input material: PBMCs. The receptors here all came from a man aged 18-30 years in good health and CMV-seropositive.

This chain links TRBV5-1 with TRBJ1-1, with D tentatively TRBD1 (5 bases). This CDR3 contains 16 residues. Trimming left V 0 bases short and J 5 bases short, with 17 bases between. Germline V gives CDR1 SGHRS, CDR2 YFSETQ. CDR3 sequence reads: CASSLGLGRERTEAFF. The CDR3 nucleotides are TGCGCCAGCAGCTTGGGGTTGGGCAGGGAGAGGACTGAAGCTTTCTTT.

The chain employs TRBV27 and TRBJ2-1; 7 bases align to TRBD2. CDR1 and CDR2 from the germline V gene are MNHEY and SMNVEV (reference sequence). This CDR3 has 17 amino acids. Trimming at V came to 3 bases and at J to 0 bases, leaving 8 bases not matched to a gene. CDR3 sequence reads: CASSFSGGPSSYNEQFF. CDR3 nucleotides: TGTGCCAGCAGTTTCTCGGGAGGACCAAGCTCCTACAATGAGCAGTTCTTC.

This sequence joins TRBV30 and TRBJ2-5; possible D gene TRBD1, 5 bases. The CDR3 consists of 12 residues. Trimming cost V 3 bases and J 3 bases, with 8 bases left between them. The V gene's germline CDR1 is GTSNPN and CDR2 SVGIG (reference sequence). CDR3 protein: CAWRDTKETQYF. CDR3 nucleotide sequence: TGTGCCTGGAGGGACACGAAAGAGACCCAGTACTTC.

The J gene is TRBJ1-4, the V gene TRBV30, with D uncertain. In germline, CDR1 is GTSNPN, CDR2 SVGIG (reference sequence). The CDR3 covers 12 residues. V lost 4 bases and J 10 bases, leaving 13 bases between the germline ends. CDR3 region: CAWNRGSGKLFF. CDR3 sequence (DNA): TGTGCCTGGAACCGGGGATCGGGAAAACTGTTTTTT. Using reference TRBV30 and TRBJ1-4 for the parts outside the CDR3, the full variable domain is SQTIHQWPATLVQPVGSPLSLECTVEGTSNPNLYWYRQAAGRGLQLLFYSVGIGQISSEVPQNLSASRPQDRQFILSSKKLLLSDSGFYLCAWNRGSGKLFFGSGTQLSVL.

The chain employs TRBV15 and TRBJ2-3; no definite D call. The V end was cut by 3 bases, the J end by 2 bases, with 9 bases between. Germline V gene sequence: CDR1 LNHNV, CDR2 YYDKDF (reference sequence). This CDR3 has 14 residues. The CDR3 is CATSSQDYTDTQYF. Written as DNA, the CDR3 is TGTGCCACCAGCAGCCAGGATTACACAGATACGCAGTATTTT.

The gene calls are TRBV6-6 and TRBJ2-1; possibly TRBD1 for D (5 bases). Germline assignment: CDR1 MNHNY and CDR2 SVGAGI (reference sequence). This CDR3 spans 14 amino acids. Trimming removed 8 bases at V and 8 bases at J, with 19 bases between. The DNA for the CDR3 is TGTGCCAGCGATCGGACATTGGGAATCGATGAGCAGTTCTTC. It yields the protein CASDRTLGIDEQFF.

V gene TRBV7-9 combines with J gene TRBJ2-7; 8 bases map to TRBD1. The CDR3 runs 15 residues. Germline CDR1 reads SEHNR; CDR2 reads FQNEAQ (reference sequence). J was trimmed by 7 bases and V by 3 bases; bases with no gene match: 11. CDR3 amino acids: CASSLTGAPLGEQYF. In DNA form, the CDR3 reads TGTGCCAGCAGCTTGACAGGGGCCCCTTTAGGGGAGCAGTACTTC.

This sequence joins TRBV12-5 and TRBJ2-1, with D possibly matching TRBD1 (6 bases). Germline assignment: CDR1 LGHNT and CDR2 FRNRAP. V was cut by 7 bases and J by 0 bases, with 13 bases left in between. The CDR3 is 15 residues long. CDR3 DNA: TGTGCTAGTGTAGGGGGTGAGGGCTCCTACAATGAGCAGTTCTTC. Translation gives CASVGGEGSYNEQFF.

The chain combines TRBV27 with TRBJ2-1; D is unresolved. The V end was cut by 3 bases, the J end by 2 bases, with 5 bases between. The V gene's germline CDR1 is MNHEY and CDR2 SMNVEV (reference sequence). The CDR3 runs to 13 residues. The CDR3 DNA is TGTGCCAGCAGTTTTGGGGCCTACAATGAGCAGTTCTTC. Amino acid sequence: CASSFGAYNEQFF.

The gene calls are TRBV28 and TRBJ2-1, with D possibly matching TRBD2 (5 bases). Germline CDR1 reads MDHEN; CDR2 reads SYDVKM. The V and J ends lost 6 bases and 6 bases respectively, with 12 bases between them. The CDR3 sequence is 13 residues long. CDR3 protein: CASRVGLPNEQFF. DNA of the CDR3: TGTGCCAGCAGGGTTGGACTGCCCAATGAGCAGTTCTTC.

The J gene is TRBJ2-7, the V gene TRBV28, with D hard to call. CDR1 and CDR2 from the germline V gene are MDHEN and SYDVKM. This CDR3 comprises 12 residues. Trimming removed 7 bases from V and 3 bases from J, with 10 bases in between. CDR3 in DNA: TGTGCCAGCAAAACGGGCAGCTACGAGCAGTACTTC. Encoded protein: CASKTGSYEQYF.

The chain has TRBV4-1 and TRBJ2-1; 16 nucleotides agree with TRBD2. CDR1 is MGHRA and CDR2 is YSYEKL in the germline V gene. J lost 10 bases, V lost 4 bases, and 4 bases had no gene match. The CDR3 is made up of 15 amino acids. CDR3 amino acids: CASSPGTSGREEQFF. The DNA of the CDR3 is TGCGCCAGCAGCCCAGGGACTAGCGGGAGGGAGGAGCAGTTCTTC.